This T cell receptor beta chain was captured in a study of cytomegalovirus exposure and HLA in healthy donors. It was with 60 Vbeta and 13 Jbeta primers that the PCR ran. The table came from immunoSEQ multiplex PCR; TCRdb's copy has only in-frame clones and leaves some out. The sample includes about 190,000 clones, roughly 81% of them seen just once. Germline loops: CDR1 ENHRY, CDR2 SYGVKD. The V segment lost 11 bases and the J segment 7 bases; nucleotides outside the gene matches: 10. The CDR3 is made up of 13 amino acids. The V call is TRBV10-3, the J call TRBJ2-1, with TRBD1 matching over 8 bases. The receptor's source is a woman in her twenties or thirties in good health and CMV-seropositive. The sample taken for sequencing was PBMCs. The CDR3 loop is CAFGQGNWNEQFF. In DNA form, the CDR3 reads TGTGCCTTCGGACAGGGAAATTGGAATGAGCAGTTCTTC.